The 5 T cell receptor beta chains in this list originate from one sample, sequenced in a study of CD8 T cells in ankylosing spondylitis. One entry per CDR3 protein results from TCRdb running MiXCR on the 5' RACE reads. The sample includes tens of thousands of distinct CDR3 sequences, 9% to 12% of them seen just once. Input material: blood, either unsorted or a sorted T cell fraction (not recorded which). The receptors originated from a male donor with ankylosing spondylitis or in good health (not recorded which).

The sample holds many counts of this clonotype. Here the CDR3 DNA reads TGCAGTGCTCAGGACTTGGGGGCCCAGTACTTC. It encodes CSAQDLGAQYF. The chain carries TRBV20-1 and TRBJ2-5; D is perhaps TRBD1 or TRBD2 (5 bases each). Germline values: CDR1 DFQATT, CDR2 SNEGSKA (reference sequence). V lost 5 bases and J 9 bases, leaving 13 bases between the germline ends. This CDR3 has 11 amino acids.

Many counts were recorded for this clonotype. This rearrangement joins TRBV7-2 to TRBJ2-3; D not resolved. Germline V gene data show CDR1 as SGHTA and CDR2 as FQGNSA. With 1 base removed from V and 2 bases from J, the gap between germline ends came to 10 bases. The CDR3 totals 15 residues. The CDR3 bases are TGTGCCAGCAGCTTAGAGGCTTCATTCACAGATACGCAGTATTTT. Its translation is CASSLEASFTDTQYF. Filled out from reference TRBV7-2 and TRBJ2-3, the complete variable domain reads GAGVSQSPSNKVTEKGKDVELRCDPISGHTALYWYRQSLGQGLEFLIYFQGNSAPDKSGLPSDRFSAERTGGSVSTLTIQRTQQEDSAVYLCASSLEASFTDTQYFGPGTRLTVL.

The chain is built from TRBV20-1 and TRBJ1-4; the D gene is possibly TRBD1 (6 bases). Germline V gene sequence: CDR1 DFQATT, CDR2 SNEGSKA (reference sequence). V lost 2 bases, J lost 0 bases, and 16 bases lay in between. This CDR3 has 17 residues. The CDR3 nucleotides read TGCAGTGCTAGACTCTCGGGGGGCCTTGCAACTAATGAAAAACTGTTTTTT. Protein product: CSARLSGGLATNEKLFF.

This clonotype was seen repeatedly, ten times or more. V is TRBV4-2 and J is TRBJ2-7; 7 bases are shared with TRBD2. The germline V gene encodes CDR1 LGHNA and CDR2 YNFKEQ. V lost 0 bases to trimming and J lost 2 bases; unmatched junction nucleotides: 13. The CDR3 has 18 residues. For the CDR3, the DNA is TGTGCCAGCAGCCAAGATACCCGAATGGGCGGGGGAGCCTACGAGCAGTACTTC. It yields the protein CASSQDTRMGGGAYEQYF.

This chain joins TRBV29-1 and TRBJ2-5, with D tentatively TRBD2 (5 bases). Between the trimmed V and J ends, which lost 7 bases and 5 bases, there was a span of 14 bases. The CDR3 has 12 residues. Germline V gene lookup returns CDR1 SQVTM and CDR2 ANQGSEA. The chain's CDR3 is CSAIRGEETQYF. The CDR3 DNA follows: TGCAGCGCCATCCGGGGTGAGGAGACCCAGTACTTC.